This TCR beta chain came from a study of technical replicates of blood from a few donors. The V end was cut by 4 bases, the J end by 1 base, with 13 bases between. Germline CDR1 is SEHNR and CDR2 is FQNEAQ (reference sequence). There are 15 residues in the CDR3. Profiling relied on immunoSEQ multiplex PCR, and the TCRdb table lists in-frame clones only, not all of them. Altogether 65,000 to 80,000 clones are present, roughly 97% being singletons, with the ten largest covering under 0.3%. What was sequenced was T cells isolated from PBMCs. The receptor comes from a human donor in good health. The chain uses TRBV7-9 and TRBJ1-1; possibly TRBD1 for D (6 bases). CDR3 region: CASSSSLGGNTEAFF. Written as DNA, the CDR3 is TGTGCCAGCAGCTCTAGTCTAGGGGGGAACACTGAAGCTTTCTTT.